The present entry profiles one T cell receptor beta chain with its context. This CDR3 region has 15 residues. Germline V gene lookup returns CDR1 SGHVS and CDR2 FQNEAQ. V shed 3 bases, J shed 4 bases, and the junction held 7 bases outside the gene matches. This sample was included in a study of blood T cell repertoires in COVID-19. The repertoire was sequenced with immunoSEQ multiplex PCR; TCRdb's copy has only in-frame clones and lacks some. Of 270,000 or so clones listed, around 82% are singletons. Input material: PBMCs or T cells enriched from blood (not recorded which). This clonotype was sampled from a man in his forties or fifties who had recovered from COVID-19. This chain connects TRBV7-8 to TRBJ2-5, with 8 bases matching TRBD1. As DNA, the CDR3 is TGTGCCAGCAGCTTGGCAGGGGGCAGAGGAGAGACCCAGTACTTC. As protein: CASSLAGGRGETQYF.